This TCR beta chain emerged from a study of cytomegalovirus exposure and HLA in healthy donors. In the PCR, 60 Vbeta and 13 Jbeta primers were used. The assay was immunoSEQ multiplex PCR, and TCRdb's table has in-frame clones only and misses some. The sample has tens of thousands of clones, 74% seen once. Germline lookup yields CDR1 KGHSH and CDR2 LQKENI. This CDR3 contains 16 residues. The V and J ends lost 3 bases and 4 bases respectively, with 16 bases between them. Study-wide results and limits: The Asian-associated ancestry cluster reportedly had fewer N-insertions than the 666-donor mean in a later analysis. Rarity characterized most TCR sequences, yet some public TCRs appeared in many donors. In terms of immune exposure information, only CMV serostatus was available.

This clone has just a few counts. Its antigen is still unknown. The sequence was collected from a woman between 45 and 60 years old in good health and CMV-seropositive. This chain joins TRBV18 and TRBJ1-5; possible D gene TRBD1, 5 bases. The sequenced sample consisted of PBMCs. The CDR3 bases are TGTGCCAGCTCACCGCGGGGAGGGGACGGAAATCAGCCCCAGCATTTT. It translates to CASSPRGGDGNQPQHF.